This paragraph covers one T cell receptor (beta chain) sequence. Its antigen is not known. Primers: 60 Vbeta forward and 13 Jbeta reverse. Sequencing used immunoSEQ multiplex PCR; TCRdb keeps in-frame clones, though not all of them. Here the sample spans more than 95,000 clones, around 78% being singletons. The data stem from a study of cytomegalovirus exposure and HLA in healthy donors. The CDR3 extends over 13 amino acids. Trimming cost V 4 bases and J 8 bases, with 14 bases left between them. Germline V lookup: CDR1 MRHNA, CDR2 SNTAGT. Study results and limitations: Researchers counted some 150 TCR beta chains as cytomegalovirus-associated. The availability of immune exposure information extended only to CMV serostatus.

The sequencing input was PBMCs. V is TRBV6-4 and J is TRBJ1-2; D possibly corresponds to TRBD1 (5 bases). This TCR was recovered from a man aged 50-59 years in good health and CMV-seronegative. The CDR3: CASSAFGGNGYTF. CDR3 coding DNA: TGTGCCAGCAGTGCATTTGGGGGGAACGGCTACACCTTC.